Following are 32 T cell receptor beta chains from one sample sequenced in a study of molecular identifiers for immune sequencing clone quantification. TCRdb reprocessed the PCR reads via MiXCR and lists one record per CDR3 protein. The sample records a few hundred thousand distinct CDR3 sequences, about a quarter being singletons. Input material: naive CD8+ T cells from blood, with Jurkat cell RNA spiked in. Subset noted: FACS-sorted CD8+CD4-CCR7+CD45RA+ naive T cells. Every receptor here comes from a human donor in good health. Some libraries in this study had Jurkat cell RNA spiked in.

This clonotype was picked up many times. In DNA form, the CDR3 reads TGCGCCAGCAGCTTGGGGGGAAAGGGCGGCCCGAACACTGAAGCTTTCTTT. It encodes CASSLGGKGGPNTEAFF. The chain joins TRBV5-1 to TRBJ1-1; D is ambiguous. This CDR3 comprises 17 residues. V was pared by 0 bases and J by 1 base, with 16 bases between. The germline gives CDR1 SGHRS, CDR2 YFSETQ.

CDR3 nucleotide sequence: TGTGCCAGCAGGAGCGGGGGGCTAGCGGGCGCCCGGAGGACAGATACGCAGTATTTT. Its translation is CASRSGGLAGARRTDTQYF. The chain joins TRBV27 to TRBJ2-3, with 9 bases identical to TRBD2. V was pared by 6 bases and J by 3 bases, with 19 bases of the junction left unmatched. Germline lookup yields CDR1 MNHEY and CDR2 SMNVEV (reference sequence). This CDR3 has 19 amino acids.

This clonotype came up a few times. This sequence joins TRBV27 and TRBJ2-7, with 8 bases matching TRBD1. The germline V gene encodes CDR1 MNHEY and CDR2 SMNVEV (reference sequence). V shed 4 bases, J shed 6 bases, and the junction held 11 bases outside the gene matches. The CDR3 has 15 residues. The DNA of the CDR3 is TGTGCCAGCAGTTACGTTCAGGGGGCGCTCAGCGAGCAGTACTTC. It yields the protein CASSYVQGALSEQYF.

The rearrangement uses TRBV4-2 and TRBJ2-7, with D hard to call. The CDR3 sequence is 14 residues long. V gave up 3 bases and J gave up 4 bases, with 13 bases separating them. In germline, CDR1 is LGHNA, CDR2 YNFKEQ. The CDR3 here is CASSHNRADYEQYF. The CDR3 nucleotides read TGTGCCAGCAGCCACAATAGGGCAGATTACGAGCAGTACTTC.

The chain recombines TRBV7-2 with TRBJ2-7, with 7 bases aligning to TRBD1. CDR3 size: 15 residues. V trimming: 5 bases; J trimming: 5 bases; junction bases outside the gene matches: 12. CDR1 SGHTA and CDR2 FQGNSA come from the germline V gene. This CDR3 reads CASSVPGTASHEQYF. CDR3 nucleotides: TGTGCCAGCAGCGTCCCCGGGACAGCGTCCCACGAGCAGTACTTC.

The rearrangement joins TRBV7-9 to TRBJ2-7; 7 nucleotides align to TRBD1. J was trimmed by 6 bases and V by 5 bases; bases with no gene match: 4. This CDR3 comprises 12 residues. The germline V gene has CDR1 SEHNR and CDR2 FQNEAQ (reference sequence). The CDR3 DNA follows: TGTGCCAGCAGCGCCCCAGGGGGCGAGCAGTACTTC. As protein: CASSAPGGEQYF. The full variable domain, completed using reference TRBV7-9 and TRBJ2-7, is DTGVSQNPRHKITKRGQNVTFRCDPISEHNRLYWYRQTLGQGPEFLTYFQNEAQLEKSRLLSDRFSAERPKGSFSTLEIQRTEQGDSAMYLCASSAPGGEQYFGPGTRLTVT.

This clonotype was seen a few times. The chain couples TRBV12-3 or TRBV12-4 to TRBJ2-1; D might be TRBD2 (7 bases). The length of the CDR3 is 12 residues. V shed 8 bases and J shed 6 bases, with 11 bases lying between them. The CDR3 protein is CASSRGGNEQFF. The CDR3 DNA is TGTGCCAGCTCAAGGGGGGGCAATGAGCAGTTCTTC.

With respect to this clonotype: One base away lies a much larger clone, so this may be a sequencing read error. The chain uses TRBV7-9 and TRBJ2-7; D may be TRBD2 (6 bases). The V gene's germline CDR1 is SEHNR and CDR2 FQNEAQ (reference sequence). This CDR3 has 12 residues. The CDR3 reads CTSSSLAPEQYF. CDR3 nucleotide sequence: TGTACCAGCAGCTCACTAGCACCCGAGCAGTACTTC.

Regarding this clonotype: A much larger clone differs by one base, so this may be a read error. This chain connects TRBV6-2 or TRBV6-3 to TRBJ1-2; tentatively, D is TRBD1 (6 bases). CDR1 is MNHEY and CDR2 is SVGEGT in the germline V gene. Trimming took off 0 bases at V and 10 bases at J, with 21 bases between the two ends. The CDR3 loop spans 16 amino acids. The CDR3: CASSYSRSGTPWAYTF. The CDR3 DNA is TGTGCCAGCAGTTACTCGAGATCCGGGACACCGTGGGCCTACACCTTC.

This clonotype was recorded many times. V usage is TRBV28 and J usage is TRBJ2-2; D ambiguous. The CDR3 is 15 amino acids. V lost 2 bases to trimming and J lost 0 bases, with 7 bases between them. Germline loops: CDR1 MDHEN, CDR2 SYDVKM. The CDR3 is CASSLLTSNTGELFF. Written as DNA, the CDR3 is TGTGCCAGCAGTTTACTGACATCGAACACCGGGGAGCTGTTTTTT.

This clonotype was detected a few times. V gene TRBV7-9 combines with J gene TRBJ2-1; D is undetermined. V was pared by 2 bases and J by 4 bases, with 9 bases between. In germline, CDR1 is SEHNR, CDR2 FQNEAQ (reference sequence). CDR3 length equals 14 residues. CDR3 in amino acids: CASSLTTDYNEQFF. CDR3 nucleotides: TGTGCCAGCAGCTTAACGACTGATTACAATGAGCAGTTCTTC.

The rearrangement uses TRBV6-5 and TRBJ1-5; TRBD1 aligns across 8 bases. CDR1 is MNHEY and CDR2 is SVGAGI in the germline V gene. The CDR3 runs 14 residues. V shed 7 bases and J 6 bases; nucleotides not matched to a gene: 8. The CDR3 here is CASTLRTGSQPQHF. The CDR3 DNA follows: TGTGCCAGCACCCTAAGGACAGGGAGTCAGCCCCAGCATTTT.

This clonotype has just one count. The junction departs from the called germline gene at one end, perhaps through a read error. V usage is TRBV6-2 or TRBV6-3 and J usage is TRBJ2-3; no definite D call. The CDR3 totals 12 residues. Germline V CDR1 and CDR2: MNHEY, SVGEGT. CDR3 bases: TGTGCCAGCAGCCCCGCCACAGCTACGCAGTATTTT. Protein product: CASSPATATQYF.

With respect to this clonotype: A read error is possible here, since a much larger clone lies one base away. DNA for the CDR3: TGTGCCAGCAGCTCTTACCCAGTTAGCACTGAAGCTTTCTTT. It encodes CASSSYPVSTEAFF. This sequence joins TRBV7-2 and TRBJ1-1, with D hard to call. The CDR3 spans 14 residues. Germline CDR1 SGHTA, CDR2 FQGNSA. V lost 4 bases and J lost 4, with 13 bases in between.

This rearrangement joins TRBV20-1 to TRBJ2-7, with 14 bases that match TRBD2. There are 15 residues in the CDR3. Germline V gene sequence: CDR1 DFQATT, CDR2 SNEGSKA (reference sequence). After removal of 3 bases from V and 5 bases from J, the junction contained 6 bases not matched to a gene. The CDR3 bases are TGCAGTGCTAGGGGACTAGCGGGAGCTAGAGACGAGCAGTACTTC. Translating gives CSARGLAGARDEQYF.

This clonotype was recorded at least ten times. The chain couples TRBV28 to TRBJ2-5; D may correspond to TRBD1 or TRBD2 (5 bases each). CDR3 length equals 14 residues. V was trimmed by 6 bases and J by 3 bases, leaving 14 bases between them. Germline assignment: CDR1 MDHEN and CDR2 SYDVKM. CDR3 DNA sequence: TGTGCCAGCAGCTCCGGGACGGATGAAGAGACCCAGTACTTC. It is translated as CASSSGTDEETQYF.

The J gene is TRBJ1-2, the V gene TRBV3-1; tentatively, D is TRBD1 (5 bases). CDR3 length: 14 residues. V was pared by 3 bases and J by 8 bases, with 16 bases between. Germline V gene data show CDR1 as LGHDT and CDR2 as YNNKEL (reference sequence). CDR3 amino acids: CASSQEGLRQGYTF. Here the CDR3 DNA reads TGTGCCAGCAGCCAGGAGGGACTCCGCCAGGGCTACACCTTC.

This chain uses TRBV29-1 with TRBJ2-7, with D perhaps TRBD2 (6 bases). The CDR3 covers 11 residues. Germline CDR1 SQVTM, CDR2 ANQGSEA. The V end was cut by 5 bases, the J end by 4 bases, with 9 bases between. The CDR3 here is CSVSAGYEQYF. CDR3 bases: TGCAGCGTTAGCGCGGGGTACGAGCAGTACTTC.

This clonotype was observed many times. The chain employs TRBV14 and TRBJ2-3, with 8 positions matching TRBD2. The germline CDR1 and CDR2 sequences are SGHDN and FVKESK. V shed 3 bases, J shed 1 base, and the junction held 18 bases outside the gene matches. This CDR3 has 20 amino acids. The CDR3 reads CASSQPAAGDLFGGTDTQYF. The CDR3 nucleotides read TGTGCCAGCAGCCAGCCGGCAGCGGGAGATTTATTTGGAGGCACAGATACGCAGTATTTT.

This clonotype was counted a few times. The chain is built from TRBV4-3 and TRBJ1-2; no definite D call. The CDR3 has 13 amino acids. Between the trimmed V and J ends, which lost 3 bases and 0 bases, there was a span of 5 bases. Per the germline V gene, CDR1 is LGHNA and CDR2 is YSLEER. The CDR3 nucleotides are TGCGCCAGCAGCCATGAAACTAACTATGGCTACACCTTC. Its translation is CASSHETNYGYTF.

This clonotype has a handful of counts. The chain links TRBV7-9 to TRBJ2-5, with 8 bases lining up with TRBD2. CDR3 size: 13 residues. The germline gives CDR1 SEHNR, CDR2 FQNEAQ (reference sequence). The DNA of the CDR3 is TGTGTCTCGGGAGGGCCTCTTATAAAGACCCAGTACTTC. Its translation is CVSGGPLIKTQYF.

This clonotype turned up a few times. The chain joins TRBV28 to TRBJ1-1; tentative D call: TRBD1 (6 bases). This CDR3 comprises 12 residues. Germline V gives CDR1 MDHEN, CDR2 SYDVKM. V was cut by 4 bases and J by 8 bases, with 11 bases left in between. The CDR3 here is CASSSRQAEAFF. The CDR3 nucleotides read TGTGCCAGCAGTTCCAGACAGGCCGAAGCTTTCTTT.

The chain combines TRBV27 with TRBJ2-3, with a tentative D call TRBD1 (6 bases). The CDR3 sequence is 15 residues long. Between the trimmed V and J ends, which lost 3 bases and 1 base, there was a span of 11 bases. The V gene's germline CDR1 is MNHEY and CDR2 SMNVEV (reference sequence). CDR3 nucleotide sequence: TGTGCCAGCAGTTTTAAACGGACAGGCACAGATACGCAGTATTTT. Translated, it gives CASSFKRTGTDTQYF.

A word on this clonotype: This may stem from a read error, because a much larger clone lies one nucleotide away. The missing conserved phenylalanine or tryptophan at the end of this CDR3 makes a read error likely. The chain uses TRBV28 and TRBJ2-6; D remains ambiguous. CDR3 length: 17 amino acids. Between the trimmed V and J ends, which lost 5 bases and 1 base, there was a span of 15 bases. Looked up from germline, CDR1 is MDHEN and CDR2 is SYDVKM. The CDR3 DNA sequence: TGTGCCAGCAGTAAACCGACGCAAAGGTCTGGGGCCAACGTCCTGACTTAC. This translates into CASSKPTQRSGANVLTY.

Many counts were recorded for this clonotype. V gene TRBV5-5 combines with J gene TRBJ1-5; D remains ambiguous. Deletions cut 1 base from V and 4 bases from J, with 12 bases between. This CDR3 is 15 amino acids long. CDR1 and CDR2 (germline): SGHKS, YYEKEE (reference sequence). The CDR3 region is CASSLLGSGNQPQHF. The CDR3 nucleotides read TGTGCCAGCAGCTTGTTAGGGTCGGGAAATCAGCCCCAGCATTTT.

This clonotype showed up just a few times. The chain uses TRBV4-3 and TRBJ1-3, with D possibly TRBD1 on 5 matching bases. Germline V gives CDR1 LGHNA, CDR2 YSLEER. Trimming removed 0 bases from V and 0 bases from J, with 12 bases in between. The CDR3 runs to 17 residues. CDR3 bases: TGCGCCAGCAGCCAAGATGGGGACCTACGCTCTGGAAACACCATATATTTT. Protein sequence: CASSQDGDLRSGNTIYF.

This clonotype has a count of ten or more. V usage is TRBV29-1 and J usage is TRBJ1-1; possibly TRBD1 for D (6 bases). Germline V gives CDR1 SQVTM, CDR2 ANQGSEA. Trimming shortened V by 6 bases and J by 4 bases, and 15 bases separated the two germline ends. The CDR3 consists of 13 residues. The CDR3 nucleotides are TGCAGCGTGGGGGGCCCATTGGGCACTGAAGCTTTCTTT. The encoded protein is CSVGGPLGTEAFF. The variable domain in full, with the rest retrieved from reference TRBV29-1 and TRBJ1-1, is SAVISQKPSRDICQRGTSLTIQCQVDSQVTMMFWYRQQPGQSLTLIATANQGSEATYESGFVIDKFPISRPNLTFSTLTVSNMSPEDSSIYLCSVGGPLGTEAFFGQGTRLTVV.

About this clonotype itself: A much larger clone is a single base away; this may be a read error. The rearrangement links TRBV20-1 to TRBJ2-3; maybe TRBD1 (5 bases). The V and J ends lost 5 bases and 3 bases respectively, with 12 bases between them. CDR3 length equals 13 residues. The V gene's germline CDR1 is DFQATT and CDR2 SNEGSKA (reference sequence). The CDR3 region is CSAPLQGTDTQYF. DNA for the CDR3: TGCAGTGCTCCACTGCAGGGAACAGATACGCAGTATTTT.

The rearrangement joins TRBV13 to TRBJ2-1; 11 nucleotides align to TRBD2. The junction had 3 bases not matched to a gene; V was cut back by 8 bases and J by 9 bases. Germline loops: CDR1 PRHDT, CDR2 FYEKMQ (reference sequence). The CDR3 length is 12 residues. CDR3 loop: CASEGTSGEQFF. CDR3 DNA sequence: TGTGCCAGCGAAGGGACTAGCGGTGAGCAGTTCTTC. The variable domain in full, completed from reference TRBV13 and TRBJ2-1, reads AAGVIQSPRHLIKEKRETATLKCYPIPRHDTVYWYQQGPGQDPQFLISFYEKMQSDKGSIPDRFSAQQFSDYHSELNMSSLELGDSALYFCASEGTSGEQFFGPGTRLTVL.

This clonotype was seen repeatedly, ten times or more. The chain recombines TRBV12-3 or TRBV12-4 with TRBJ2-2; no definite D call. The CDR3 contains 13 residues. V was cut by 3 bases and J by 1 base, with 3 bases left in between. This CDR3 is CASSFMNTGELFF. DNA of the CDR3: TGTGCCAGCAGTTTTATGAACACCGGGGAGCTGTTTTTT.

The chain has TRBV4-3 and TRBJ2-7; 10 bases agree with TRBD2. J gave up 1 base and V 5 bases, and 8 bases lay outside the gene matches. The length of the CDR3 is 16 residues. The V gene's germline CDR1 is LGHNA and CDR2 YSLEER. CDR3 protein: CASSARWTSGSYEQYF. Here the CDR3 DNA reads TGCGCCAGCAGCGCACGTTGGACTAGCGGATCCTACGAGCAGTACTTC.

About this clonotype: Mismatch with germline at one junction end may stem from a read error. The chain has TRBV12-3 or TRBV12-4 and TRBJ2-3; 8 nucleotides align to TRBD2. The CDR3 sequence is 17 residues long. CDR3: CTSSSRLSGSPTDTQYF. The CDR3 nucleotides are TGTACCAGCAGTTCTCGACTAAGCGGGAGTCCTACAGATACGCAGTATTTT.